This T cell receptor beta chain was sequenced during a study of blood T cell repertoires in COVID-19. The assay was immunoSEQ multiplex PCR, and TCRdb's table has in-frame clones only and misses some. The sample consists of 190,000 or so clones, around four fifths of them appearing once. In germline, CDR1 is SQVTM, CDR2 ANQGSEA. V was pared by 4 bases and J by 7 bases, with 13 bases between. This CDR3 comprises 12 residues. The sequencing sample was made of peripheral blood. This chain joins TRBV29-1 and TRBJ1-1, with a weak D call TRBD1 (5 bases). The TCR originated in a man aged 50 to 59 with active or convalescent COVID-19. The CDR3 loop is CSVGRWGFEAFF. CDR3 nucleotides: TGCAGCGTTGGACGGTGGGGCTTTGAAGCTTTCTTT.